The 25 T cell receptor beta chains below all came from one sample that was sequenced in a study of T-cell memory formation after mild COVID-19. From the 5' RACE reads, TCRdb called clonotypes with MiXCR, one entry per CDR3 protein. The sample yields about 240,000 distinct CDR3 sequences, roughly a tenth seen once. Sequencing was performed on PBMCs or a T cell subset sorted from them (not recorded which). The source is a young man who had mild COVID-19 (a few samples of this study predate the infection). Cell type and time point are not known.

This clonotype was counted a few times. This chain uses TRBV20-1 with TRBJ1-5; TRBD1 is a possible D gene (5 bases). V was cut by 6 bases and J by 7 bases, with 16 bases left in between. Germline V CDR1 and CDR2: DFQATT, SNEGSKA (reference sequence). This CDR3 comprises 13 residues. The CDR3 protein is CSAQMEGRQPQHF. CDR3 sequence (DNA): TGCAGTGCGCAAATGGAGGGGCGGCAGCCCCAGCATTTT.

This clonotype was counted once. This chain connects TRBV11-3 to TRBJ1-2; D is perhaps TRBD1 (6 bases). Trimming removed 2 bases from V and 2 bases from J, with 24 bases in between. CDR1 is SGHNT and CDR2 is YENEEA in the germline V gene. CDR3 length: 19 residues. In DNA form, the CDR3 reads TGTGCCAGCAGCTTACTACCCGCAGGGGACACTACAATAAACTATGGCTACACCTTC. This translates into CASSLLPAGDTTINYGYTF.

This clonotype has ten or more counts. V gene TRBV29-1 combines with J gene TRBJ1-2; 10 bases map to TRBD1. V gave up 5 bases and J gave up 5 bases; unmatched junction bases: 8. The CDR3 is 14 residues long. Germline V gives CDR1 SQVTM, CDR2 ANQGSEA. In nucleotides, the CDR3 is TGCAGCGTTACAACGACGGGACAGGGGTATGGCTACACCTTC. Translation gives CSVTTTGQGYGYTF.

The chain is built from TRBV5-1 and TRBJ1-1; D uncertain. The V end lost 2 bases, the J end lost 10 bases, and 18 bases lay between the germline ends. The CDR3 length is 14 residues. CDR1 SGHRS and CDR2 YFSETQ come from the germline V gene. The CDR3 protein is CASSLEAPWQLAFF. CDR3 coding DNA: TGCGCCAGCAGCTTAGAGGCCCCGTGGCAGCTAGCTTTCTTT.

CDR3 DNA sequence: TGCAGTGCTAGGTTACCCGGGTCGGGGGCATGGGTGACAGATACGCAGTATTTT. Its translation: CSARLPGSGAWVTDTQYF. The chain links TRBV20-1 to TRBJ2-3; D possibly uses TRBD1 or TRBD2 (6 bases each). This CDR3 contains 18 residues. Trimming shortened V by 3 bases and J by 3 bases, and 25 bases separated the two germline ends. Germline V CDR1 and CDR2: DFQATT, SNEGSKA (reference sequence).

This clonotype was observed a handful of times. The J gene is TRBJ2-5, the V gene TRBV7-2; possible D gene TRBD1, 6 bases. Germline assignment: CDR1 SGHTA and CDR2 FQGNSA. The CDR3 is made up of 14 amino acids. The V gene lost 0 bases and the J gene lost 5 bases, with 10 bases spanning the gap. The CDR3 nucleotides are TGTGCCAGCAGCTTAGCGGCGCAGGGGGAGACCCAGTACTTC. It is translated as CASSLAAQGETQYF.

Comment on this clonotype: One end of the junction varies from germline; a read error may be responsible. The genes are TRBV27 and TRBJ1-1; no firm D call. Germline V gene lookup returns CDR1 MNHEY and CDR2 SMNVEV (reference sequence). This CDR3 spans 15 amino acids. In DNA form, the CDR3 reads TGCACCAGCAGTTCTCTCCTGGGTTTGGGCACTGAAGCTTTCTTT. Translation: CTSSSLLGLGTEAFF.

This clonotype was observed a few times. The rearrangement links TRBV9 to TRBJ2-6; D unclear. CDR1 and CDR2 (germline): SGDLS, YYNGEE. CDR3 length: 13 amino acids. Trimming pared 3 bases from V and 0 bases from J, leaving 1 base between. Here the CDR3 reads CASSASGANVLTF. The CDR3 region has the DNA TGTGCCAGCAGCGCCTCTGGGGCCAACGTCCTGACTTTC.

In this sample, this clonotype turned up many times. The chain couples TRBV5-1 to TRBJ2-1; no definite D call. Germline V gene sequence: CDR1 SGHRS, CDR2 YFSETQ. The ends were cut back, 1 base at V and 7 bases at J, with 6 bases in the middle. The CDR3 has 12 residues. The CDR3 reads CASSLTENEQFF. DNA for the CDR3: TGCGCCAGCAGCTTGACCGAGAATGAGCAGTTCTTC.

This clonotype was counted between two and nine times. V usage is TRBV12-3 or TRBV12-4 and J usage is TRBJ1-2; TRBD1 agrees at 11 bases. The V gene end was trimmed by 7 bases and the J gene end by 4 bases; junction bases not matched to a gene: 8. CDR3 length equals 15 residues. CDR3 loop: CASNSPDRGLYGYTF. CDR3 in DNA: TGTGCCAGCAATTCCCCGGACAGGGGGCTCTATGGCTACACCTTC.

This clonotype was counted a few times. The chain carries TRBV3-1 and TRBJ2-1; 9 bases match TRBD2. This CDR3 comprises 16 residues. The V and J ends lost 3 bases and 4 bases, in that order; junction bases with no gene match: 7. Germline loops: CDR1 LGHDT, CDR2 YNNKEL (reference sequence). The CDR3 DNA reads TGTGCCAGCAGCCAGGCAGCGGGGGGTCCTTACAATGAGCAGTTCTTC. Encoded protein: CASSQAAGGPYNEQFF.

This clonotype was seen ten or more times. This chain uses TRBV5-1 with TRBJ2-7, with 7 bases identical to TRBD1. The CDR3 totals 12 residues. V lost 4 bases to trimming and J lost 5 bases; unmatched junction nucleotides: 3. Germline V lookup: CDR1 SGHRS, CDR2 YFSETQ. This CDR3 is CASSRDRDEQYF. In nucleotides, the CDR3 is TGCGCCAGCAGCCGGGACAGAGACGAGCAGTACTTC.

The chain carries TRBV7-9 and TRBJ2-5; D remains ambiguous. The CDR3 has 14 amino acids. Germline V gene sequence: CDR1 SEHNR, CDR2 FQNEAQ (reference sequence). V gave up 1 base and J gave up 1 base, with 7 bases separating them. The DNA for the CDR3 is TGTGCCAGCAGCTTAGGGGCACGCCAAGAGACCCAGTACTTC. Protein product: CASSLGARQETQYF. Variable domain in full (rest from reference TRBV7-9 and TRBJ2-5): DTGVSQNPRHKITKRGQNVTFRCDPISEHNRLYWYRQTLGQGPEFLTYFQNEAQLEKSRLLSDRFSAERPKGSFSTLEIQRTEQGDSAMYLCASSLGARQETQYFGPGTRLLVL.

For the CDR3, the DNA is TGCGCCAGCAGTTGGGATCCGGGCGGTTCCACCGGGGAGCTGTTTTTT. Translated: CASSWDPGGSTGELFF. The chain uses TRBV5-1 and TRBJ2-2; D gene ambiguous. CDR1 SGHRS and CDR2 YFSETQ come from the germline V gene. CDR3 size: 16 residues. Deletions cut 5 bases from V and 4 bases from J, with 18 bases between. The variable domain in full, completed from reference TRBV5-1 and TRBJ2-2, reads KAGVTQTPRYLIKTRGQQVTLSCSPISGHRSVSWYQQTPGQGLQFLFEYFSETQRNKGNFPGRFSGRQFSNSRSEMNVSTLELGDSALYLCASSWDPGGSTGELFFGEGSRLTVL.

This clonotype was seen a handful of times. The chain has TRBV29-1 and TRBJ2-1; D may be TRBD2 (5 bases). CDR1 is SQVTM, CDR2 ANQGSEA, per germline. The CDR3 sequence is 13 residues long. The V end was cut by 7 bases, the J end by 5 bases, with 15 bases between. DNA of the CDR3: TGCAGCGGTGAGGGCTGGGTGGACAATGAGCAGTTCTTC. Protein product: CSGEGWVDNEQFF.

This chain links TRBV6-6 with TRBJ1-3; TRBD1 matches at 10 bases. CDR1 is MNHNY, CDR2 SVGAGI, per germline (reference sequence). This CDR3 region has 15 residues. After removal of 6 bases from V and 0 bases from J, the junction contained 2 bases not matched to a gene. CDR3 loop: CASSRTGGSGNTIYF. The CDR3 DNA is TGTGCCAGCAGCCGGACAGGGGGCTCTGGAAACACCATATATTTT.

This clonotype was found many times. The chain uses TRBV5-1 and TRBJ2-1; D may correspond to TRBD1 or TRBD2 (6 bases each). The V and J ends lost 4 bases and 7 bases respectively, with 21 bases between them. CDR1 is SGHRS and CDR2 is YFSETQ in the germline V gene. The CDR3 consists of 16 residues. The CDR3 region is CASSPTGGQEGNEQFF. CDR3 nucleotides: TGCGCCAGCAGCCCGACCGGGGGCCAAGAAGGGAATGAGCAGTTCTTC.

This clonotype was detected a few times. V gene TRBV7-9 combines with J gene TRBJ2-7; D is unresolved. Trimming removed 1 base from V and 0 bases from J, with 4 bases in between. The CDR3 length is 13 residues. Per germline, CDR1 SEHNR and CDR2 FQNEAQ (reference sequence). CDR3 in DNA: TGTGCCAGCAGCTTAGAATACTCCTACGAGCAGTACGTC. It yields the protein CASSLEYSYEQYV.

This clonotype turned up a few times. The rearrangement joins TRBV6-1 to TRBJ2-2; D is uncertain. Germline V gene sequence: CDR1 MNHNS, CDR2 SASEGT. V lost 2 bases to trimming and J lost 7 bases, with 14 bases between them. The CDR3 spans 15 residues. The CDR3 region has the DNA TGTGCCAGCAGTGAATTTTCCGGGTTGCACGGGGAGCTGTTTTTT. It yields the protein CASSEFSGLHGELFF.

This clonotype was counted a few times. The CDR3 region is CASSLALGQGDNEQFF. The CDR3, as DNA: TGTGCCAGCAGCTTAGCGCTGGGACAGGGAGACAATGAGCAGTTCTTC. The rearrangement joins TRBV7-7 to TRBJ2-1, with TRBD1 identical over 9 bases. This CDR3 spans 16 amino acids. V lost 0 bases to trimming and J lost 5 bases; unmatched junction nucleotides: 5. The germline CDR1 and CDR2 sequences are SSHAT and FNYEAQ (reference sequence).

This clonotype came up a few times. This chain uses TRBV7-2 with TRBJ1-5; no reliable D call. The CDR3 contains 14 residues. Germline V gives CDR1 SGHTA, CDR2 FQGNSA. Trimming left V 1 base short and J 7 bases short, with 11 bases between. The CDR3 region is CASSLDAPWQPQHF. CDR3 nucleotides: TGTGCCAGCAGCTTAGATGCCCCATGGCAGCCCCAGCATTTT.

The rearrangement uses TRBV12-3 or TRBV12-4 and TRBJ1-6; 7 positions agree with TRBD1. V shed 7 bases, J shed 10 bases, and the junction held 13 bases outside the gene matches. There are 15 residues in the CDR3. The DNA for the CDR3 is TGTGCCAGCACAGAGGGGGCGTTGAGAGTCTCACCCCTCCACTTT. The encoded protein is CASTEGALRVSPLHF.

A few counts support this clonotype. V gene TRBV7-6 combines with J gene TRBJ2-7; tentatively, D is TRBD1 (6 bases). The CDR3 is 14 amino acids. Germline assignment: CDR1 SGHVS and CDR2 FNYEAQ. Trimming removed 5 bases at V and 0 bases at J, with 11 bases between. The CDR3 DNA follows: TGTGCCAGCAGCCCCGGACAGAGCTCCTACGAGCAGTACTTC. As protein: CASSPGQSSYEQYF.

This rearrangement joins TRBV3-1 to TRBJ1-2; D is uncertain. The CDR3 length is 14 residues. The V and J ends lost 0 bases and 8 bases respectively, with 13 bases between them. CDR1 and CDR2 from the germline V gene are LGHDT and YNNKEL (reference sequence). CDR3 sequence (DNA): TGTGCCAGCAGCCAAGACAGTCTTTATAGCGGCTACACCTTC. This gives the protein CASSQDSLYSGYTF.

V gene TRBV6-1 combines with J gene TRBJ1-5; D is ambiguous. CDR1 and CDR2 (germline): MNHNS, SASEGT. Trimming shortened V by 7 bases and J by 7 bases, and 11 bases separated the two germline ends. The length of the CDR3 is 12 residues. CDR3 region: CASIGLNQPQHF. The DNA of the CDR3 is TGTGCCAGCATTGGCCTTAACCAGCCCCAGCATTTT.